This TCR beta chain was identified in a study of CD8 T cells in Susac syndrome. General observations from the study: The study admitted that it had a relatively small number of individuals in its TCR sequencing and HLA analysis.

J gave up 0 bases and V 4 bases, and 8 bases lay outside the gene matches. The CDR3 is 16 residues long. The V gene's germline CDR1 is SGHNT and CDR2 YYREEE (reference sequence). RNA totalling roughly 0.5 to 1 ug underwent reverse transcription with random hexamers. TCRdb processed the immunoSEQ multiplex PCR reads anew with MiXCR; each CDR3 protein has one entry. This sample has about 300,000 distinct CDR3 sequences, with approximately 85% found just once. This clonotype has a handful of counts. What it binds is unknown. This chain uses TRBV5-4 with TRBJ1-1; 8 nucleotides match TRBD1. The sequencing sample was made of CD8+ T cells from PBMCs. The receptor's source is a human donor with multiple sclerosis. The CDR3 nucleotides read TGTGCCAGCAGCCCCGGGACAGGTTACATGAACACTGAAGCTTTCTTT. It yields the protein CASSPGTGYMNTEAFF.